A single sample is the source of the 11 T cell receptor beta chains below, sequenced in a study of control samples from healthy donors and cancer patients (dated by TCRdb to about 2020). Library creation used the immunoSEQ multiplex PCR assay. Held by TCRdb, this immuneACCESS table contains in-frame sequences only and omits some clones. Under half of the omission traces to an unresolved V gene where checked; the cause of the rest is unknown. The sample yields about 110,000 clones; 88% were counted once. The top ten constitute approximately 3.7% of the sample. Sample: PBMCs. The source is a woman aged 55-75 years with lung cancer.

This sequence joins TRBV20-1 and TRBJ2-5; possible D gene TRBD1, 6 bases. The V and J ends lost 5 bases and 2 bases respectively, with 9 bases between them. Germline CDR1 and CDR2: DFQATT and SNEGSKA (reference sequence). The CDR3 sequence is 12 residues long. CDR3: CSACDRQETQYF. CDR3 nucleotide sequence: TGCAGTGCTTGTGACAGGCAAGAGACCCAGTACTTC.

This chain links TRBV27 with TRBJ2-5; 11 bases are shared with TRBD2. The CDR3 is made up of 15 amino acids. Per the germline V gene, CDR1 is MNHEY and CDR2 is SMNVEV (reference sequence). The J segment lost 5 bases and the V segment lost 5 bases, leaving 7 bases of the junction unmatched. The CDR3 DNA sequence: TGTGCCAGCAGTGGGCTAGCGGGAGGAGAGGAGACCCAGTACTTC. Amino acid sequence: CASSGLAGGEETQYF.

This clone was found once. This chain links TRBV10-3 with TRBJ2-1; 10 bases align to TRBD1. The germline CDR1 and CDR2 sequences are ENHRY and SYGVKD. This CDR3 region has 14 residues. J gave up 9 bases and V 5 bases, and 7 bases lay outside the gene matches. CDR3 sequence: CAISKDRGEGEQFF. DNA for the CDR3: TGTGCCATCAGTAAGGACAGGGGGGAAGGTGAGCAGTTCTTC.

The CDR3 DNA reads TGCGCCAGCAGCTTGTCACAGGACGGCTACACCTTC. Its translation is CASSLSQDGYTF. V gene TRBV5-1 combines with J gene TRBJ1-2, with D tentatively TRBD1 (5 bases). V lost 1 base and J lost 8, with 9 bases in between. The CDR3 contains 12 residues. Germline values: CDR1 SGHRS, CDR2 YFSETQ.

This rearrangement joins TRBV24-1 to TRBJ1-2; 8 positions agree with TRBD1. The CDR3 runs to 14 residues. CDR1 and CDR2 from the germline V gene are KGHDR and SFDVKD. V lost 4 bases to trimming and J lost 5 bases; unmatched junction nucleotides: 5. In DNA, the CDR3 is TGTGCCACCAGTGAAACAGGGGGGCCATATGGCTACACCTTC. Its protein is CATSETGGPYGYTF.

This chain connects TRBV6-5 to TRBJ2-7; 8 nucleotides agree with TRBD1. Germline lookup yields CDR1 MNHEY and CDR2 SVGAGI. V lost 8 bases and J lost 0; bases outside the gene matches: 6. The CDR3 is made up of 14 amino acids. The CDR3 nucleotides read TGTGCCAGCCGACGGACAGGGAGCTCCTACGAGCAGTACTTC. Translating it yields CASRRTGSSYEQYF.

The V and J genes are TRBV27 and TRBJ1-5; D is possibly TRBD1 (5 bases). V lost 5 bases to trimming and J lost 6 bases, with 14 bases between them. The germline CDR1 and CDR2 sequences are MNHEY and SMNVEV (reference sequence). The CDR3 totals 14 residues. This chain's CDR3 is CASSPQGLGQPQHF. In DNA form, the CDR3 reads TGTGCCAGCAGTCCCCAGGGTCTTGGTCAGCCCCAGCATTTT.

J is TRBJ2-6 and V is TRBV5-4; a possible D gene is TRBD2 (6 bases). The CDR3 is 18 residues long. The germline V gene encodes CDR1 SGHNT and CDR2 YYREEE (reference sequence). V was cut by 3 bases and J by 4 bases, with 20 bases left in between. Here the CDR3 reads CASSSLLAASLGANVLTF. The CDR3 DNA is TGTGCCAGCAGCTCCTTACTAGCCGCCTCCCTCGGGGCCAACGTCCTGACTTTC.

The CDR3 nucleotides read TGTGCCAGCAGTGGGAGGTTCTCGCGGGAGGGCCCCGAGCAGTTCTTC. Encoded protein: CASSGRFSREGPEQFF. This chain uses TRBV25-1 with TRBJ2-1, with 9 bases matching TRBD2. This CDR3 is 16 amino acids long. Trimming took 4 bases from V and 10 from J; bases not matched to a gene: 14. CDR1 and CDR2 from the germline V gene are MGHDK and SYGVNS.

The gene calls are TRBV27 and TRBJ1-2; D unclear. Germline CDR1 and CDR2: MNHEY and SMNVEV (reference sequence). This CDR3 spans 14 amino acids. V gave up 2 bases and J gave up 3 bases, with 10 bases separating them. The CDR3 here is CASSLNYGDYGYTF. DNA of the CDR3: TGTGCCAGCAGTTTAAATTATGGGGACTATGGCTACACCTTC.

The rearrangement joins TRBV2 to TRBJ1-2; no reliable D call. The CDR3 length is 13 residues. V was pared by 4 bases and J by 7 bases, with 13 bases between. Per the germline V gene, CDR1 is SNHLY and CDR2 is FYNNEI. CDR3 nucleotide sequence: TGTGCCAGCAGTGGGACCGGGCACTCTGGCTACACCTTC. It codes for CASSGTGHSGYTF.